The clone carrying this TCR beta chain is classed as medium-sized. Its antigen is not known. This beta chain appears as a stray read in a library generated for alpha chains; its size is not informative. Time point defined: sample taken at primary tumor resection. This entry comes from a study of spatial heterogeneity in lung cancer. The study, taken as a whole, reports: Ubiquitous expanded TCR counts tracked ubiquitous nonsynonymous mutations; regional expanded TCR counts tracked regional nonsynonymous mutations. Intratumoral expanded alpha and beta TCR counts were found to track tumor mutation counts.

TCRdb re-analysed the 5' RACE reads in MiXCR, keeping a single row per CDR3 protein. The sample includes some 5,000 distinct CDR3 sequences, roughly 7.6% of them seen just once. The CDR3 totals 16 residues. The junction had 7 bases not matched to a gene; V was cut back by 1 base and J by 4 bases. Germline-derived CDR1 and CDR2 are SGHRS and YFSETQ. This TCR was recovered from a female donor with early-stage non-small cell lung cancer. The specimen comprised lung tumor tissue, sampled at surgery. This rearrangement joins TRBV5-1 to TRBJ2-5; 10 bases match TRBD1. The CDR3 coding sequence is TGCGCCAGCAGCTTGTTGGGGACAGGGGTTGGAGAGACCCAGTACTTC. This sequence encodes CASSLLGTGVGETQYF.